A single sample is the source of the 7 T cell receptor beta chains below, sequenced in a study of CD8 T cells in ankylosing spondylitis. The study's findings and limits: Several highly homologous variants made up a TCR beta motif, and this motif appeared characteristic of ankylosing spondylitis blood.

These receptors lack a known antigen. Each CDR3 protein gets one entry after TCRdb re-called the 5' RACE reads with MiXCR. This table holds under 550,000 distinct CDR3 sequences, about 24% found once. The sequenced material came from blood, either unsorted or a sorted T cell fraction (not recorded which). Receptors were obtained from a male donor with ankylosing spondylitis.

The J gene is TRBJ1-5, the V gene TRBV30; TRBD1 matches 10 bases. CDR1 and CDR2 (germline): GTSNPN, SVGIG (reference sequence). CDR3 size: 14 residues. With 3 bases clipped from V and 5 bases from J, the junction kept 4 bases outside the gene matches. For the CDR3, the DNA is TGTGCCTGGAGCCTCGGGACAGGGGATCAGCCCCAGCATTTT. Translated: CAWSLGTGDQPQHF.

The chain is built from TRBV27 and TRBJ2-2, with D perhaps given as TRBD1 or TRBD2 (5 bases each). Deletions cut 2 bases from V and 7 bases from J, with 14 bases between. In germline, CDR1 is MNHEY, CDR2 SMNVEV (reference sequence). The CDR3 length is 15 residues. In DNA, the CDR3 is TGTGCCAGCAGTTTAAGCAGGGCAGGAGGCGGGGAGCTGTTTTTT. Its translation: CASSLSRAGGGELFF.

The CDR3 nucleotides read TGCAGTGCTAGCCCACAGGGTGGGCAAGAGACCCAGTACTTC. Residues: CSASPQGGQETQYF. The gene calls are TRBV20-1 and TRBJ2-5, with a weak D call TRBD1 (6 bases). The CDR3 is 14 amino acids. Trimming took off 3 bases at V and 2 bases at J, with 13 bases between the two ends. CDR1 is DFQATT and CDR2 is SNEGSKA in the germline V gene (reference sequence).

The V and J genes are TRBV5-1 and TRBJ2-1; D is possibly TRBD2 (5 bases). The V and J ends lost 0 bases and 6 bases respectively, with 13 bases between them. The CDR3 has 15 residues. In germline, CDR1 is SGHRS, CDR2 YFSETQ. CDR3 protein: CASSLVHGGVNEQFF. In DNA form, the CDR3 reads TGCGCCAGCAGCTTGGTTCACGGAGGCGTCAATGAGCAGTTCTTC.

This clonotype showed up just a few times. The chain is built from TRBV5-8 and TRBJ2-7; unclear D gene. CDR1 and CDR2 (germline): SGHTS, YDEGEE. The CDR3 is 13 amino acids. Trimming pared 5 bases from V and 3 bases from J, leaving 12 bases between. The CDR3 sequence is CASSPVRFYEQYV. Here the CDR3 DNA reads TGTGCCAGCAGTCCTGTTCGCTTCTACGAGCAGTACGTC.

This clonotype has a handful of counts. This rearrangement joins TRBV12-3 or TRBV12-4 to TRBJ2-1; D is unresolved. The CDR3 loop spans 15 amino acids. Trimming took 3 bases from V and 2 from J, leaving 11 bases between them. The CDR3 reads CASSFSRDTYNEQFF. CDR3 nucleotide sequence: TGTGCCAGCAGTTTTTCCAGAGATACCTACAATGAGCAGTTCTTC.

The chain employs TRBV29-1 and TRBJ2-1, with D tentatively TRBD1 (5 bases). V was trimmed by 7 bases and J by 8 bases, leaving 15 bases between them. Germline lookup yields CDR1 SQVTM and CDR2 ANQGSEA. The CDR3 sequence is 12 residues long. The CDR3 DNA reads as TGCAGCGCCGACGGCAGGGCCTATGAGCAGTTCTTC. Encoded protein: CSADGRAYEQFF.